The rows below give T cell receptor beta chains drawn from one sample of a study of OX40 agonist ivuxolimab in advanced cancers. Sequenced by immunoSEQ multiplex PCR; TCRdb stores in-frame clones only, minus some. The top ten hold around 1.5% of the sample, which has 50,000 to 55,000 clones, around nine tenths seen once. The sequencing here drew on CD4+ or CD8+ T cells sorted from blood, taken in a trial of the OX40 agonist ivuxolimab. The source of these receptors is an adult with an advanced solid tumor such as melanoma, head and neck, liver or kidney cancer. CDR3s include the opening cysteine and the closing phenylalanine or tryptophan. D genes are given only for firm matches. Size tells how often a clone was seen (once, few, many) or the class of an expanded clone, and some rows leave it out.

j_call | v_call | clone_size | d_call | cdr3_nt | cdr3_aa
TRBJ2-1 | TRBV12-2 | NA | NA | TGTGCAAGTCGCTTAGGGATGGGGGCTTGGGGAGAGGGTGAGCAGTTCTTC | CASRLGMGAWGEGEQFF
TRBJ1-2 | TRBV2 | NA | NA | TGTGCCAGCACGAGCTACAGGGAGGGCCACACCTTC | CASTSYREGHTF
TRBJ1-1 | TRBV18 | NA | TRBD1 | TGTGCCAGCTCGGTAGGGACAGATAACACTGAAGCTTTCTTT | CASSVGTDNTEAFF
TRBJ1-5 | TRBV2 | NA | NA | TGTGCCAGCAGTGAAGCTTCAGGGGTTCAGCCCCAGCATTTT | CASSEASGVQPQHF
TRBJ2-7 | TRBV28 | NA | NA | TGTGCCAGCAGTTTGGCGGGACAGACCTACGAGCAGTACTTC | CASSLAGQTYEQYF
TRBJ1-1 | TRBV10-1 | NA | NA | TGCGCCAGCAGTCCCGGGTCTCTGACCACTGAAGCTTTCTTT | CASSPGSLTTEAFF
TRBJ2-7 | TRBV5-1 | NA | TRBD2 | TGCGCCAGCAGCTTGGTTTCTAGCGGGGCCTACGAGCAGTACTTC | CASSLVSSGAYEQYF
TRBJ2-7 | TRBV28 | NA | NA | TGTGCCAGCAGTTCGTCCAGCCTCCAAGGTGAGCAGTACTTC | CASSSSSLQGEQYF
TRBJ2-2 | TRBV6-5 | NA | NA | TGTGCCAGCAGTTACTCCTCCCTTAACACCGGGGAGCTGTTTTTT | CASSYSSLNTGELFF
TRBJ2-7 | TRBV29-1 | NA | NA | TGCAGCGTTGGAGGGGCGGGCGAGCAGTACTTC | CSVGGAGEQYF
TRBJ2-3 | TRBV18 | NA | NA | TGTGCCAGCTCACGGGTTCACCCAGATACGCAGTATTTT | CASSRVHPDTQYF
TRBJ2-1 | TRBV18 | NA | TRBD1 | TGTGCCAGCTCACTAAGGGGGCAGGGGTACTACAATGAGCAGTTCTTC | CASSLRGQGYYNEQFF
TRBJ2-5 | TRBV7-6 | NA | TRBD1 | TGTGCCAGCAGCTTTGACAGGGGGCTACAGACCCAGTACTTC | CASSFDRGLQTQYF
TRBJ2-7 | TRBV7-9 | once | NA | TGTGCCAGCAACCAACTAGGCTCCTACGAGCAGTACTTC | CASNQLGSYEQYF
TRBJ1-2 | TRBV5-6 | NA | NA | TGTGCCAGCAGCTCGACAGACACTAACTATGGCTACACCTTC | CASSSTDTNYGYTF
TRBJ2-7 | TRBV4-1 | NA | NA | TGCGCCAGCAGCCGACAACAGCAATACGAGCAGTACTTC | CASSRQQQYEQYF
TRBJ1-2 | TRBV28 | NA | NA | TGTGCCAGCAACCCGGGGGACCAGCTATCTGGCTACACCTTC | CASNPGDQLSGYTF
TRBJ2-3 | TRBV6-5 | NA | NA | TGTGCCAGCAGGGACAGTCGTGATACGCAGTATTTT | CASRDSRDTQYF
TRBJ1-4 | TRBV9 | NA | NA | TGTGCCAGCAGCGTACCCCCGGCAGGGTCTAGAGAAAAACTGTTTTTT | CASSVPPAGSREKLFF
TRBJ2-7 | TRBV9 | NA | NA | TGTGCCAGCAGCGCTGGGGCGGGACCAGGGGCCTACGAGCAGTACTTC | CASSAGAGPGAYEQYF
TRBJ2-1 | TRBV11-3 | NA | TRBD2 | TGTGCCAGCAGCTTAGAGGCCGGTAGCGGGAGCAGAAGTGAGCAGTTCTTC | CASSLEAGSGSRSEQFF
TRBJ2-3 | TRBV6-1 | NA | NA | TGTGCCAGCAGTCTTCCCGGGCTCACAGATACGCAGTATTTT | CASSLPGLTDTQYF
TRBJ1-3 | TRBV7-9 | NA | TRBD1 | TGTGCCAGCAACCCTATATCAGGACAGGGCCTACCTGGAAACACCATATATTTT | CASNPISGQGLPGNTIYF
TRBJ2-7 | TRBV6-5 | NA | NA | TGTGCCAGCAGTTACCGGGGGTCTTCCTACGAGCAGTACTTC | CASSYRGSSYEQYF
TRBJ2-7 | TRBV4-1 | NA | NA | TGCGCCAGCAGCCAAGATTACGGAGCTGTTTACGAGCAGTACTTC | CASSQDYGAVYEQYF
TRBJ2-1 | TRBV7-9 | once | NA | TGTGCCAGCAGCTTAGACCACGGGGGTGGGGATGAGCAGTTCTTC | CASSLDHGGGDEQFF
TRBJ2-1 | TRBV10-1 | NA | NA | TGCGCCAGCAGTTACGATTACAATGAGCAGTTCTTC | CASSYDYNEQFF
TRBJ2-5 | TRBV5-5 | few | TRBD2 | TGTGCCAGCAGCTTAGGGACTAGCGGGGACCCCTTCCAAGAGACCCAGTACTTC | CASSLGTSGDPFQETQYF
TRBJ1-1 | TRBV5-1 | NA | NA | TGCGCCAGCAGCTTGGAGCGGGGCGCCTTGGGAGCTTTCTTT | CASSLERGALGAFF
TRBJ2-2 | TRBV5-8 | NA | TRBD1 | TGTGCCAGCAGCCCGGGACAGGCGAACACCGGGGAGCTGTTTTTT | CASSPGQANTGELFF
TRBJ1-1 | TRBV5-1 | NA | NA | TGCGCCAGCAGCTGGGCGACAGGCCCCTCGACTGAAGCTTTCTTT | CASSWATGPSTEAFF
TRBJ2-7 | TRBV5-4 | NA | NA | TGTGCCAGCAGTCTCCGGGGCGAGCAGTACTTC | CASSLRGEQYF